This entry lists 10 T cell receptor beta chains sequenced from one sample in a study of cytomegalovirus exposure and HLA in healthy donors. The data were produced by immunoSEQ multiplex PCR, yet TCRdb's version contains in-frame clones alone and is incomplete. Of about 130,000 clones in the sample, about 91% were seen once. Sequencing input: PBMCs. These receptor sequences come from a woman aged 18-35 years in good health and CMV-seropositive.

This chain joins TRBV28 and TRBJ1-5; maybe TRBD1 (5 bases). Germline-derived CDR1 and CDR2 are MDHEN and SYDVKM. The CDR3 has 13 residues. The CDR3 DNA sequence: TGTGGGGTGGGACTGTTTAGCAATCAGCCCCAGCATTTT. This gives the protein CGVGLFSNQPQHF.

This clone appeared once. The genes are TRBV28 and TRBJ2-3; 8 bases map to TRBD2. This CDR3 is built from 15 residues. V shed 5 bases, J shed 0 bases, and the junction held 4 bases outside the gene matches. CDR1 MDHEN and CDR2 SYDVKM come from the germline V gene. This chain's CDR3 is CASSRRGGSTDTQYF. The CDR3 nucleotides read TGTGCCAGCAGTAGACGGGGGGGGAGCACAGATACGCAGTATTTT.

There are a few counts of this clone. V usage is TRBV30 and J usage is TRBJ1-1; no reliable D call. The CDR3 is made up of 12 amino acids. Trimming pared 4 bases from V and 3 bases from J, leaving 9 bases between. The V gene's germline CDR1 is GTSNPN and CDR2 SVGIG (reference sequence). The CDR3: CAWNGWDTEAFF. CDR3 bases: TGTGCCTGGAACGGGTGGGACACTGAAGCTTTCTTT.

In DNA, the CDR3 is TGTGCCAGCAGGCCAACAGGGGCCTTAAGCAATCAGCCCCAGCATTTT. This gives the protein CASRPTGALSNQPQHF. The V call is TRBV6-6, the J call TRBJ1-5; 7 bases match TRBD1. Germline values: CDR1 MNHNY, CDR2 SVGAGI (reference sequence). With 6 bases clipped from V and 1 base from J, the junction kept 9 bases outside the gene matches. The CDR3 runs 16 residues.

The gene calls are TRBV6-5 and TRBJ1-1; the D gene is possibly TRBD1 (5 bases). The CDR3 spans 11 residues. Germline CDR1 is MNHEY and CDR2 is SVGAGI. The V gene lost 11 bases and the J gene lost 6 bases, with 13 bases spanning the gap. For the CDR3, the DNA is TGTGCCGCCGCACGGGGGGCTGAAGCTTTCTTT. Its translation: CAAARGAEAFF.

In nucleotides, the CDR3 is TGTGCCATCAGGGCAGGCCCTCAAGAGACCCAGTACTTC. This translates into CAIRAGPQETQYF. The rearrangement uses TRBV10-3 and TRBJ2-5; D gene uncertain. Trimming pared 6 bases from V and 2 bases from J, leaving 10 bases between. Germline values: CDR1 ENHRY, CDR2 SYGVKD. The CDR3 has 13 residues.

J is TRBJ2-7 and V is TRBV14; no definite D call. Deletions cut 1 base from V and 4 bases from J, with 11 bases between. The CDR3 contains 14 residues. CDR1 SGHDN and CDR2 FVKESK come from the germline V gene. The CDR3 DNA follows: TGTGCCAGCAGCCAAGCGCGATTCGGGTACGAGCAGTACTTC. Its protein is CASSQARFGYEQYF.

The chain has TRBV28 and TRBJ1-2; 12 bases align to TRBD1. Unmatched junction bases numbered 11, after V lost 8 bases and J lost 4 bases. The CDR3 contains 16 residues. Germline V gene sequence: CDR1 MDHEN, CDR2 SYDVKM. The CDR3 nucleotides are TGTGCCAGCCGGAAAGGGGACAGGGGGCTTGGCTATGGCTACACCTTC. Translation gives CASRKGDRGLGYGYTF.

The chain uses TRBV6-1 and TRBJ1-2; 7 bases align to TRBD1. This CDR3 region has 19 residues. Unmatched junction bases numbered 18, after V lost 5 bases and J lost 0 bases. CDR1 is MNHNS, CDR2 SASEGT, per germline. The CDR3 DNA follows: TGTGCCAGCAGTAAAGGGGGCAGGGTCCGCGACCTAGCTAACTATGGCTACACCTTC. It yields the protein CASSKGGRVRDLANYGYTF.

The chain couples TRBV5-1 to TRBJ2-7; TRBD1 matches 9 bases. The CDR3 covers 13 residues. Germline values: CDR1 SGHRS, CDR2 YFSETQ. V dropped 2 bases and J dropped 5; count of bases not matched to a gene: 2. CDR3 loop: CASSLRQGDEQYF. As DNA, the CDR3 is TGCGCCAGCAGCTTAAGACAGGGGGACGAGCAGTACTTC.